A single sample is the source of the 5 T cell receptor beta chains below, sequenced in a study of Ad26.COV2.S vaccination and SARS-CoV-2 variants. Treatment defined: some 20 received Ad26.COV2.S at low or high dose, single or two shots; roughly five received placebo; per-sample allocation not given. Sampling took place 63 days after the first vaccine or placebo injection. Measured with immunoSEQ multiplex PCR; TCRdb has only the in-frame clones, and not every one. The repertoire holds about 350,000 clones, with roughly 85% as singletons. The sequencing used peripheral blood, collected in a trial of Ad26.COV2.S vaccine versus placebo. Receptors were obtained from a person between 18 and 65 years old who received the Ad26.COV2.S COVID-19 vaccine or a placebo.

CDR3 sequence: CATSRDSDRDYGYTF. In DNA form, the CDR3 reads TGTGCCACCAGCAGAGATTCCGACAGGGACTATGGCTACACCTTC. The chain couples TRBV15 to TRBJ1-2, with 7 bases matching TRBD1. The germline gives CDR1 LNHNV, CDR2 YYDKDF (reference sequence). The CDR3 contains 15 residues. Trimming took 0 bases from V and 3 from J; bases not matched to a gene: 4.

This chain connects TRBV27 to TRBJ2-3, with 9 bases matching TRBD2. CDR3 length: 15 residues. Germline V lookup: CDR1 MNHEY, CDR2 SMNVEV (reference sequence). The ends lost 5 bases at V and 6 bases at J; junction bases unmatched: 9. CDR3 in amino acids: CASSPHVAGGDTQYF. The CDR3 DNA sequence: TGTGCCAGCAGTCCCCACGTGGCGGGAGGGGATACGCAGTATTTT.

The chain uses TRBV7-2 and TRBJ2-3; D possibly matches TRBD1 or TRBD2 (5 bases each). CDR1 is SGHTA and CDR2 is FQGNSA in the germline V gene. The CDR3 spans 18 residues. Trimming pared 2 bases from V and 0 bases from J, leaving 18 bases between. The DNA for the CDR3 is TGTGCCAGCAGCTTAAGAAATTTGGGGACGCGGAGCACAGATACGCAGTATTTT. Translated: CASSLRNLGTRSTDTQYF. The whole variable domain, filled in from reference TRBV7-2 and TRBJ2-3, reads GAGVSQSPSNKVTEKGKDVELRCDPISGHTALYWYRQSLGQGLEFLIYFQGNSAPDKSGLPSDRFSAERTGGSVSTLTIQRTQQEDSAVYLCASSLRNLGTRSTDTQYFGPGTRLTVL.

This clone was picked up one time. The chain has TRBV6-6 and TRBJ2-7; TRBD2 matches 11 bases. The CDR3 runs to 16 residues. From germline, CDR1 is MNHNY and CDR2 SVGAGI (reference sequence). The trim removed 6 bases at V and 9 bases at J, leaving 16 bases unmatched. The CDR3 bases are TGTGCCAGCAGAAACCCTCTAGCGGGGGGACCTGTTGGGCAGTACTTC. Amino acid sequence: CASRNPLAGGPVGQYF.

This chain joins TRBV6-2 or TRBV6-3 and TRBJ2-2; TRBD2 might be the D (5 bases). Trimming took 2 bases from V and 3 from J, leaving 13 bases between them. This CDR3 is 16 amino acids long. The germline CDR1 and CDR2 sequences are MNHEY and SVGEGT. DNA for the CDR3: TGTGCCAGCAGTTACCCGGTACTAGACTACACCGGGGAGCTGTTTTTT. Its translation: CASSYPVLDYTGELFF.